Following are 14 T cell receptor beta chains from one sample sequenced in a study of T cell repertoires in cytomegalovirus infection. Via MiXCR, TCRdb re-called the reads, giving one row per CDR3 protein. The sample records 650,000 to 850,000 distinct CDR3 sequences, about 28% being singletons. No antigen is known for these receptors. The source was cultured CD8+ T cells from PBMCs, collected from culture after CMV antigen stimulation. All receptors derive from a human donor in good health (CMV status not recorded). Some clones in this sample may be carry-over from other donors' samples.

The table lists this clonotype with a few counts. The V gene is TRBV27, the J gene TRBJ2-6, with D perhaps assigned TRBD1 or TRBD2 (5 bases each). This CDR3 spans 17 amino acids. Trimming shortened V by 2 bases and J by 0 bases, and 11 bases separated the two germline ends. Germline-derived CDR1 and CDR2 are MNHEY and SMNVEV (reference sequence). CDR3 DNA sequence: TGTGCCAGCAGTTTACGGGACCCTAGCTCTGGGGCCAACGTCCTGACTTTC. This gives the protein CASSLRDPSSGANVLTF.

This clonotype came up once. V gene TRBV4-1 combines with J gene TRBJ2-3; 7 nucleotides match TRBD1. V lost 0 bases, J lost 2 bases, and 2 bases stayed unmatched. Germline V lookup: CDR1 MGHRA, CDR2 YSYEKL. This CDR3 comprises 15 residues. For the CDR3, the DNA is TGCGCCAGCAGCCAAGAGGGACAGATCACAGATACGCAGTATTTT. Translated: CASSQEGQITDTQYF.

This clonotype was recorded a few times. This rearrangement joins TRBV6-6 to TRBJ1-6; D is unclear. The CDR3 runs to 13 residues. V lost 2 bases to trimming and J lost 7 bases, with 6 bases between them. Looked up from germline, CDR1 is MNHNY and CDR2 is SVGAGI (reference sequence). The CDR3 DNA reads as TGTGCCAGCAGTTACAATGCGAATTCACCCCTCCACTTT. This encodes CASSYNANSPLHF.

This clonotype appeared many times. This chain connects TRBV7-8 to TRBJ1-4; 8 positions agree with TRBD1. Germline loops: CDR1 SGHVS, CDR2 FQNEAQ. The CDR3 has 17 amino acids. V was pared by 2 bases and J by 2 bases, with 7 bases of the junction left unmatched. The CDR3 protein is CASSLNRGITTNEKLFF. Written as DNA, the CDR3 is TGTGCCAGCAGCTTAAACAGGGGGATCACCACTAATGAAAAACTGTTTTTT.

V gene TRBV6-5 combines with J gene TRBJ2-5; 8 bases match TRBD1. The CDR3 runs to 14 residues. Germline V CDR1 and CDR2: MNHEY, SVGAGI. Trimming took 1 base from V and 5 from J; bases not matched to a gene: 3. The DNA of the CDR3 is TGTGCCAGCAGTTACTTTGGGGACAGGGAGACCCAGTACTTC. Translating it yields CASSYFGDRETQYF.

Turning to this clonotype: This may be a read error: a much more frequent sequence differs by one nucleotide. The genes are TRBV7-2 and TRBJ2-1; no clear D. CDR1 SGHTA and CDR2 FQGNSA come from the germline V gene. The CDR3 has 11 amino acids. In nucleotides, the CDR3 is TGTGCCAACAGCCCTTACAATGAGCAGTTCTTC. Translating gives CANSPYNEQFF. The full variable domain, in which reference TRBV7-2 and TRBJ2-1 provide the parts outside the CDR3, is GAGVSQSPSNKVTEKGKDVELRCDPISGHTALYWYRQSLGQGLEFLIYFQGNSAPDKSGLPSDRFSAERTGGSVSTLTIQRTQQEDSAVYLCANSPYNEQFFGPGTRLTVL.

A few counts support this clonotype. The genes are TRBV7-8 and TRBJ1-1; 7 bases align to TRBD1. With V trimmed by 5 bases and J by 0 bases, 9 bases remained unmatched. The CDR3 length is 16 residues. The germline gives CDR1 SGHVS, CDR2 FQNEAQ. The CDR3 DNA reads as TGTGCCAGCAGCCACCTTAAGACAGGGATGAACACTGAAGCTTTCTTT. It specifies CASSHLKTGMNTEAFF.

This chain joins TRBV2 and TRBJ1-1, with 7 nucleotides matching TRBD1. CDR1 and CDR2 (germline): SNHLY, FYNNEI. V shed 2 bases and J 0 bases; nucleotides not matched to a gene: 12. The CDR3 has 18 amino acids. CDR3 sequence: CASSEWITGAPMNTEAFF. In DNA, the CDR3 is TGTGCCAGCAGTGAATGGATTACAGGGGCCCCCATGAACACTGAAGCTTTCTTT. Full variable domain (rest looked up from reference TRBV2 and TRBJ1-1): EPEVTQTPSHQVTQMGQEVILRCVPISNHLYFYWYRQILGQKVEFLVSFYNNEISEKSEIFDDQFSVERPDGSNFTLKIRSTKLEDSAMYFCASSEWITGAPMNTEAFFGQGTRLTVV.

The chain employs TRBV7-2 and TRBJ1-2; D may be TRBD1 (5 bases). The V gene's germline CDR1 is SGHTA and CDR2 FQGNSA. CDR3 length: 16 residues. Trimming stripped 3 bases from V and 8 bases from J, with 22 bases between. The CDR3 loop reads CASSFGTLTELGGYTF. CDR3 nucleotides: TGTGCCAGCAGCTTTGGGACTCTCACGGAGCTAGGGGGCTACACCTTC.

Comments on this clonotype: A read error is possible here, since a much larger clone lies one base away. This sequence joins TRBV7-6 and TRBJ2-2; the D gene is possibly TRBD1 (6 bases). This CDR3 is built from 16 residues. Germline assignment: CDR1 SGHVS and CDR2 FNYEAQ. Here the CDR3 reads CASSSVVAGDTGKLFF. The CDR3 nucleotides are TGTGCCAGCAGCTCGGTAGTGGCCGGGGACACCGGGAAGCTGTTTTTT.

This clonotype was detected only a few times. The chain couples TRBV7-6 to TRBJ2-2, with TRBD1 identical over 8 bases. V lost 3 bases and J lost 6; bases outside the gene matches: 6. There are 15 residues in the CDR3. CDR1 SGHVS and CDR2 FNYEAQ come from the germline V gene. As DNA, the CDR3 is TGTGCCAGCAGCTTTACAGGGGGAAATGCCGGGGAGCTGTTTTTT. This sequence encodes CASSFTGGNAGELFF.

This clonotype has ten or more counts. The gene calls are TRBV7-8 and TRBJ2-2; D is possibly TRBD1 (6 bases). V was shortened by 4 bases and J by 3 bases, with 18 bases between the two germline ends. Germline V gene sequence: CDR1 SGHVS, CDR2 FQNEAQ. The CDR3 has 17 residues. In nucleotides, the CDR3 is TGTGCCAGCAGCTCGAACGAACAGGGTGTACACACCGGGGAGCTGTTTTTT. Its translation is CASSSNEQGVHTGELFF. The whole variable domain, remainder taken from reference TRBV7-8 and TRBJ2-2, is GAGVSQSPRYKVAKRGQDVALRCDPISGHVSLFWYQQALGQGPEFLTYFQNEAQLDKSGLPSDRFFAERPEGSVSTLKIQRTQQEDSAVYLCASSSNEQGVHTGELFFGEGSRLTVL.

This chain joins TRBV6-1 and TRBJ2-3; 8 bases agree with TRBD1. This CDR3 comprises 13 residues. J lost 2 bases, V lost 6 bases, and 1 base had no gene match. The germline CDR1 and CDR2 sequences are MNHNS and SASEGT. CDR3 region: CASSQGATDTQYF. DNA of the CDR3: TGTGCCAGCAGCCAGGGGGCCACAGATACGCAGTATTTT.

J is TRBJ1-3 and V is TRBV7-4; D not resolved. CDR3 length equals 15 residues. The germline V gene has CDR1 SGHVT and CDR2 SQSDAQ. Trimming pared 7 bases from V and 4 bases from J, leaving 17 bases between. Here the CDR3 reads CASTPPEGRGNTIYF. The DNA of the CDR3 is TGTGCCAGCACCCCGCCGGAGGGCCGGGGAAACACCATATATTTT.